The 30 T cell receptor beta chains below were found in one sample sequenced in a study of blood T cells in healthy people across ages. The second PCR ran about 6 to 11 cycles with a sample-barcoded 5' primer and J-beta primers. Using its own MiXCR run on the 5' RACE reads, TCRdb lists one record per CDR3 protein. Altogether roughly 1.5 million distinct CDR3 sequences are present, roughly 43% being singletons, with the ten largest covering 4%. Source material: blood. These receptors were obtained from a woman between 18 and 30 years old in good health.

The chain couples TRBV20-1 to TRBJ2-1; TRBD1 matches 8 bases. V lost 5 bases, J lost 5 bases, and 5 bases stayed unmatched. The germline gives CDR1 DFQATT, CDR2 SNEGSKA (reference sequence). The CDR3 runs to 13 residues. The CDR3 protein is CSAFGTGHNEQFF. CDR3 DNA: TGCAGTGCTTTTGGGACAGGCCACAATGAGCAGTTCTTC.

The chain links TRBV7-2 to TRBJ1-1; 9 bases fit TRBD1. From germline, CDR1 is SGHTA and CDR2 FQGNSA. There are 15 residues in the CDR3. Trimming removed 2 bases from V and 4 bases from J; junction bases left unmatched: 5. The CDR3 here is CASSLNRGPSTEAFF. The CDR3 DNA reads as TGTGCCAGCAGCTTAAACAGGGGGCCTAGCACTGAAGCTTTCTTT. The whole variable domain, filled in from reference TRBV7-2 and TRBJ1-1, reads GAGVSQSPSNKVTEKGKDVELRCDPISGHTALYWYRQSLGQGLEFLIYFQGNSAPDKSGLPSDRFSAERTGGSVSTLTIQRTQQEDSAVYLCASSLNRGPSTEAFFGQGTRLTVV.

This clonotype appeared a few times. The CDR3 DNA reads as TGTGCCAGCAGCTCCATTCAGCGGGGGGATCCCCCTGAGACCCAGTACTTC. It codes for CASSSIQRGDPPETQYF. The chain carries TRBV13 and TRBJ2-7; TRBD2 matches 9 bases. The J call may be faulty, since TRBJ2-5 better matches the DNA end. The CDR3 totals 17 residues. CDR1 and CDR2 (germline): PRHDT, FYEKMQ (reference sequence).

The chain uses TRBV30 and TRBJ1-2, with D unclear. V was clipped by 5 bases and J by 3 bases, with 13 bases between them. This CDR3 has 13 residues. CDR1 is GTSNPN and CDR2 is SVGIG in the germline V gene (reference sequence). The CDR3, as DNA: TGTGCCTGGCGCTACAGAGGATACTATGGCTACACCTTC. Translation gives CAWRYRGYYGYTF.

This rearrangement joins TRBV28 to TRBJ1-5; 8 nucleotides agree with TRBD1. Germline assignment: CDR1 MDHEN and CDR2 SYDVKM. Germline trimming cut 4 bases from V and 7 bases from J; bases unmatched to any gene: 12. The CDR3 contains 16 residues. The CDR3 coding sequence is TGTGCCAGCAGTTACCCCTCTGGACAGGGTAAGCAGCCCCAGCATTTT. Amino acid sequence: CASSYPSGQGKQPQHF.

A word on this clonotype: A much larger clone sits a single nucleotide away, making a read error possible. J is TRBJ1-6 and V is TRBV12-3 or TRBV12-4, with D tentatively TRBD1 (5 bases). This CDR3 contains 15 residues. DNA for the CDR3: TGTGCCAGCAGTTTGGGGCAGAACTATAATTCACCCCCCCACTTT. Protein: CASSLGQNYNSPPHF.

The chain couples TRBV20-1 to TRBJ2-7; D gene uncertain. The CDR3 is made up of 11 amino acids. The ends were cut back, 8 bases at V and 7 bases at J, with 15 bases in the middle. The germline gives CDR1 DFQATT, CDR2 SNEGSKA (reference sequence). DNA for the CDR3: TGCAGTCCGGCGAGGTTTCTAGAGCAGTACTTC. This gives the protein CSPARFLEQYF.

This clonotype has more than one count but fewer than ten. The chain links TRBV27 to TRBJ2-5; a weak D match, TRBD2 (6 bases). The J call may be faulty, since TRBJ2-7 better matches the DNA end. There are 14 residues in the CDR3. CDR1 and CDR2 from the germline V gene are MNHEY and SMNVEV (reference sequence). CDR3 DNA: TGTGCCAGCAGTTTATTTGGGGGGTCGGACGAGCAGTACTTC. This sequence encodes CASSLFGGSDEQYF.

V usage is TRBV3-1 and J usage is TRBJ2-5; D call uncertain. Per germline, CDR1 LGHDT and CDR2 YNNKEL (reference sequence). This CDR3 has 17 amino acids. Trimming took 0 bases from V and 0 from J, leaving 14 bases between them. The CDR3 sequence: CASSQDTFRHHQETQYF. The CDR3 DNA follows: TGTGCCAGCAGCCAAGATACCTTCCGGCACCACCAAGAGACCCAGTACTTC.

The chain is built from TRBV4-1 and TRBJ2-1; 7 bases fit TRBD2. The ends lost 5 bases at V and 8 bases at J; junction bases unmatched: 12. The CDR3 totals 15 residues. CDR1 is MGHRA and CDR2 is YSYEKL in the germline V gene. The CDR3 sequence is CASSSSGLGPDEQFF. As DNA, the CDR3 is TGCGCCAGCAGCTCGTCCGGACTAGGGCCCGATGAGCAGTTCTTC.

This rearrangement joins TRBV10-2 to TRBJ2-6, with TRBD2 identical over 7 bases. CDR1 WSHSY and CDR2 SAAADI come from the germline V gene. After removal of 0 bases from V and 2 bases from J, the junction contained 4 bases not matched to a gene. The CDR3 spans 17 residues. CDR3 bases: TGCGCCAGCAGTGAGTCAAGTGGGAGGGCTGGGGCCAACGTCCTGACTTTC. Its protein is CASSESSGRAGANVLTF.

The V call is TRBV2, the J call TRBJ1-1; 7 bases fit TRBD1. CDR1 is SNHLY, CDR2 FYNNEI, per germline. This CDR3 is 14 amino acids long. The ends lost 8 bases at V and 4 bases at J; junction bases unmatched: 10. As DNA, the CDR3 is TGTGCCAGCCGATCGGAGCCAGGGGGCACTGAAGCTTTCTTT. This sequence encodes CASRSEPGGTEAFF.

This clonotype was detected only a few times. This rearrangement joins TRBV20-1 to TRBJ2-7; D might be TRBD1 (6 bases). The V end lost 0 bases, the J end lost 6 bases, and 12 bases lay between the germline ends. This CDR3 region has 13 residues. Germline assignment: CDR1 DFQATT and CDR2 SNEGSKA (reference sequence). CDR3 DNA sequence: TGCAGTGCTAGAGATTCTCAGGGGACCGAGCAGTACTTC. Translating gives CSARDSQGTEQYF.

The gene calls are TRBV9 and TRBJ2-1; possibly TRBD1 or TRBD2 for D (7 bases each). Germline V gives CDR1 SGDLS, CDR2 YYNGEE. Trimming cost V 3 bases and J 3 bases, with 16 bases left between them. The CDR3 runs to 16 residues. In DNA form, the CDR3 reads TGTGCCAGCAGCGAGGGGGGGACAGCTATCTACAATGAGCAGTTCTTC. Translated: CASSEGGTAIYNEQFF.

The J gene is TRBJ1-2, the V gene TRBV6-2 or TRBV6-3; D gene uncertain. Germline CDR1 and CDR2: MNHEY and SVGEGT. The CDR3 totals 13 residues. The ends were cut back, 3 bases at V and 3 bases at J, with 8 bases in the middle. CDR3 in amino acids: CASSYVRDYGYTF. CDR3 nucleotides: TGTGCCAGCAGTTATGTACGCGACTATGGCTACACCTTC.

This chain joins TRBV19 and TRBJ2-1; TRBD2 agrees at 8 bases. CDR1 and CDR2 from the germline V gene are LNHDA and SQIVND (reference sequence). Germline trimming cut 5 bases from V and 5 bases from J; bases unmatched to any gene: 5. The CDR3 has 14 residues. CDR3 coding DNA: TGTGCCAGTAGTCGGGGGGGCGAAAACAATGAGCAGTTCTTC. Protein: CASSRGGENNEQFF.

The V gene is TRBV4-1, the J gene TRBJ2-3; D possibly corresponds to TRBD2 (5 bases). This CDR3 has 15 amino acids. In germline, CDR1 is MGHRA, CDR2 YSYEKL. V lost 3 bases, J lost 4 bases, and 14 bases lay in between. CDR3 residues: CASSQTPPGADTQYF. The CDR3 nucleotides read TGCGCCAGCAGCCAGACACCTCCCGGGGCAGATACGCAGTATTTT.

The rearrangement uses TRBV12-3 or TRBV12-4 and TRBJ2-1, with a possible D match to TRBD1 (5 bases). The CDR3 has 12 residues. Trimming took 3 bases from V and 9 from J, leaving 9 bases between them. This CDR3 is CASSFSGLEQFF. Here the CDR3 DNA reads TGTGCCAGCAGTTTTTCAGGGCTTGAGCAGTTCTTC.

This chain links TRBV2 with TRBJ2-3, with D perhaps TRBD1 (6 bases). The CDR3 contains 15 residues. The germline V gene has CDR1 SNHLY and CDR2 FYNNEI. Trimming removed 6 bases from V and 0 bases from J, with 13 bases in between. Here the CDR3 reads CASSGQHSSTDTQYF. CDR3 in DNA: TGTGCCAGCAGCGGACAGCACTCTAGCACAGATACGCAGTATTTT.

This clonotype was counted only a few times. The genes are TRBV11-2 and TRBJ2-7; unclear D gene. The CDR3 runs 14 residues. Per the germline V gene, CDR1 is SGHAT and CDR2 is FQNNGV. V was shortened by 8 bases and J by 4 bases, with 18 bases between the two germline ends. The CDR3 DNA is TGTGCCAGCCGCGTCGTCCAGTTTGGGTACGAGCAGTACTTC. Translating it yields CASRVVQFGYEQYF.

The J gene is TRBJ1-4, the V gene TRBV6-1; 9 bases agree with TRBD1. The CDR3 extends over 18 amino acids. After removal of 5 bases from V and 1 base from J, the junction contained 11 bases not matched to a gene. Germline CDR1 and CDR2: MNHNS and SASEGT. The DNA for the CDR3 is TGTGCCAGCAGTCTGGCCTTGCCGGGACAGGGAACTAATGAAAAACTGTTTTTT. Its protein is CASSLALPGQGTNEKLFF.

This clonotype has a single count. The rearrangement joins TRBV27 to TRBJ2-5; TRBD2 matches 7 bases. The CDR3 extends over 14 amino acids. V shed 0 bases, J shed 7 bases, and the junction held 5 bases outside the gene matches. The germline V gene encodes CDR1 MNHEY and CDR2 SMNVEV (reference sequence). This chain's CDR3 is CASSLSGRAGTQYF. DNA for the CDR3: TGTGCCAGCAGTTTATCGGGGAGGGCCGGGACCCAGTACTTC.

V gene TRBV5-1 combines with J gene TRBJ1-2; 8 nucleotides agree with TRBD1. Germline V lookup: CDR1 SGHRS, CDR2 YFSETQ. V trimming: 3 bases; J trimming: 7 bases; junction bases outside the gene matches: 20. The CDR3 consists of 18 residues. Here the CDR3 DNA reads TGCGCCAGCAGCTATGCAGGTGGACAGGGACCGTTATCGGCTGGCTACACCTTC. It yields the protein CASSYAGGQGPLSAGYTF.

This clonotype showed up just a few times. V gene TRBV30 combines with J gene TRBJ1-2; D unresolved. Germline V gives CDR1 GTSNPN, CDR2 SVGIG (reference sequence). The CDR3 is made up of 11 amino acids. Trimming left V 5 bases short and J 9 bases short, with 13 bases between. CDR3 region: CAWWNSLSYTF. The CDR3 DNA follows: TGTGCCTGGTGGAATTCCCTCAGCTACACCTTC.

The genes are TRBV6-2 or TRBV6-3 and TRBJ1-1; no clear D gene. V was trimmed by 7 bases and J by 6 bases, leaving 12 bases between them. The V gene's germline CDR1 is MNHEY and CDR2 SVGEGT. This CDR3 contains 12 residues. The CDR3 DNA reads TGTGCCAGCACCGACCCGGACGCTGAAGCTTTCTTT. Residues: CASTDPDAEAFF.

The CDR3 loop reads CSAPDRRWPGTEAFF. The CDR3 DNA reads as TGCAGTGCGCCGGACAGACGTTGGCCGGGAACTGAAGCTTTCTTT. The V gene is TRBV20-1, the J gene TRBJ1-1, with a possible D match to TRBD1 (6 bases). CDR1 is DFQATT and CDR2 is SNEGSKA in the germline V gene (reference sequence). V shed 6 bases and J shed 5 bases, with 22 bases lying between them. This CDR3 has 15 amino acids.

V and J are TRBV7-9 and TRBJ1-1; the D gene is possibly TRBD1 (6 bases). Germline assignment: CDR1 SEHNR and CDR2 FQNEAQ (reference sequence). The CDR3 runs 15 residues. V dropped 1 base and J dropped 3 bases, with 12 bases sitting between them. The CDR3, as DNA: TGTGCCAGCAGCTTAGTTAACAGGGTAGACACTGAAGCTTTCTTT. Its protein is CASSLVNRVDTEAFF.

In its sample, this clonotype was seen a few times. This chain joins TRBV2 and TRBJ2-1; 10 bases are shared with TRBD2. Trimming removed 10 bases from V and 5 bases from J; junction bases left unmatched: 8. The CDR3 is 14 residues long. CDR1 SNHLY and CDR2 FYNNEI come from the germline V gene. The CDR3 sequence is CATARTSGDNEQFF. CDR3 coding DNA: TGTGCCACCGCACGTACTAGCGGGGACAATGAGCAGTTCTTC.

This clonotype appeared a few times. This sequence joins TRBV27 and TRBJ1-1; no clear D gene. The germline V gene has CDR1 MNHEY and CDR2 SMNVEV (reference sequence). This CDR3 spans 14 amino acids. Deletions cut 3 bases from V and 0 bases from J, with 8 bases between. Here the CDR3 DNA reads TGTGCCAGCAGTTTTAACCAAATGAACACTGAAGCTTTCTTT. Its protein product is CASSFNQMNTEAFF.

The chain carries TRBV29-1 and TRBJ2-5; weak D call: TRBD2 (5 bases). The CDR3 contains 13 residues. V was cut by 2 bases and J by 1 base, with 8 bases left in between. Germline assignment: CDR1 SQVTM and CDR2 ANQGSEA. The CDR3 DNA is TGCAGCGTTGAAAGAGGGCCCCAAGAGACCCAGTACTTC. This gives the protein CSVERGPQETQYF.